The clone carrying this TCR beta chain appeared once. Its target is not known. Every immunoSEQ plate was one replicate of a subset's evenly spread DNA. Clones were sequenced by immunoSEQ multiplex PCR, and TCRdb holds only the in-frame ones, with some missing. The sample lists roughly 2.2 million clones; roughly 93% were seen once. This CDR3 has 15 residues. Germline V gene sequence: CDR1 LGHNA, CDR2 YSLEER. Germline trimming cut 5 bases from V and 2 bases from J; bases unmatched to any gene: 8. Into CD45RA+ naive and CD45RA-negative memory subsets, the CD4+ cells were split. The sample is drawn from a study of shared clonotypes between healthy human individuals. Study outcomes and limitations: Clonotypes that were shared across several donors made up approximately 5.1% of naive CD4 clonotypes.

V usage is TRBV4-3 and J usage is TRBJ1-1; TRBD1 matches at 7 bases. Sequencing was carried out using naive CD4+ T cells from PBMCs. Subset of the sample: CD45RA+ positively selected. This TCR derives from a young man in good health. Some clones in this sample may be carry-over from other donors' samples. The DNA of the CDR3 is TGCGCCAGCAGCGAGGAGACAGGGTTTAACACTGAAGCTTTCTTT. It specifies CASSEETGFNTEAFF.